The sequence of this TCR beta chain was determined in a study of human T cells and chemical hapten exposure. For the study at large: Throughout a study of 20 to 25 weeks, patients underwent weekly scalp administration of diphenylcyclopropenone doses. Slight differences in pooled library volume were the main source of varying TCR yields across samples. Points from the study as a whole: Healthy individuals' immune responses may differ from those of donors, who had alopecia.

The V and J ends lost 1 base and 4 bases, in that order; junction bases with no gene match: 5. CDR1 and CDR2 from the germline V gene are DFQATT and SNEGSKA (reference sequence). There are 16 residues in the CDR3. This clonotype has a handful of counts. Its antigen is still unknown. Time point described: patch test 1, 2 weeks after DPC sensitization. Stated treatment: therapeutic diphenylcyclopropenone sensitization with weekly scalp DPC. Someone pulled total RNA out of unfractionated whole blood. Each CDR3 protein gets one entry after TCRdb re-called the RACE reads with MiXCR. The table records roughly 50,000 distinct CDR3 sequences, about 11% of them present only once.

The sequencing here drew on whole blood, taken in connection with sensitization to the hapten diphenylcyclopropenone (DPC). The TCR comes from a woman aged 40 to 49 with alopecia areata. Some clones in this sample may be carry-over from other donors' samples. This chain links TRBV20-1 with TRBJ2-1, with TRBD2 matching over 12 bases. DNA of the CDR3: TGCAGTGCTAGAGTTTATACTAGCGGGGGGTACAATGAGCAGTTCTTC. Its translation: CSARVYTSGGYNEQFF.